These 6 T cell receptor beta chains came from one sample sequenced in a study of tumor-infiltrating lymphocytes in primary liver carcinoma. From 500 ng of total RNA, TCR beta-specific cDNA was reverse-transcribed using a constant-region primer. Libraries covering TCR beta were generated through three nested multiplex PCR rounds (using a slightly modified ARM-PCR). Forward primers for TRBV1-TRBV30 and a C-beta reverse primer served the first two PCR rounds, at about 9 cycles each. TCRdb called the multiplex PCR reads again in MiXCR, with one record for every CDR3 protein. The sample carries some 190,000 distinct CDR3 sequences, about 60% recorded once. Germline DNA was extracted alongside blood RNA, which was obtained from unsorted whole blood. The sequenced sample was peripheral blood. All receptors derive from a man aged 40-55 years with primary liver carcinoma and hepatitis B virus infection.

This chain's CDR3 is CASSLGGGSIYEQYF. CDR3 DNA sequence: TGCGCCAGCAGCTTAGGAGGGGGTTCGATTTACGAGCAGTACTTC. This chain uses TRBV5-1 with TRBJ2-7; the D gene could be TRBD1 or TRBD2 (6 bases each). This CDR3 comprises 15 residues. Trimming took 2 bases from V and 4 from J, leaving 16 bases between them. In germline, CDR1 is SGHRS, CDR2 YFSETQ.

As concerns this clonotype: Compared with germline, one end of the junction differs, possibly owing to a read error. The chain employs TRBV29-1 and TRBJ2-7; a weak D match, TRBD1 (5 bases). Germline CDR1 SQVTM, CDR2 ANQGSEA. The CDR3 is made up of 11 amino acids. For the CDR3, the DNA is TGCAGCGTCCAGGGCACCGTCGAGCAATACTTC. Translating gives CSVQGTVEQYF.

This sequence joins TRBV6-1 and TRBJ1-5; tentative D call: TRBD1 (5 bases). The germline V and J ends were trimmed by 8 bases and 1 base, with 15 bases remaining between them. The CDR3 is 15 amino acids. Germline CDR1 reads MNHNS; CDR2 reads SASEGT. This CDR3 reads CASPPPGGSNQPQHF. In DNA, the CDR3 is TGTGCCAGCCCCCCTCCGGGGGGAAGCAATCAGCCCCAGCATTTT.

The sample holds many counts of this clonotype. CDR3: CASSLDALAGGSYNEQFF. CDR3 nucleotide sequence: TGTGCCAGCAGCTTAGACGCCCTAGCGGGGGGTTCCTACAATGAGCAGTTCTTC. The V call is TRBV11-2, the J call TRBJ2-1; TRBD2 matches at 11 bases. V dropped 0 bases and J dropped 1; count of bases not matched to a gene: 5. This CDR3 has 18 residues. CDR1 is SGHAT and CDR2 is FQNNGV in the germline V gene.

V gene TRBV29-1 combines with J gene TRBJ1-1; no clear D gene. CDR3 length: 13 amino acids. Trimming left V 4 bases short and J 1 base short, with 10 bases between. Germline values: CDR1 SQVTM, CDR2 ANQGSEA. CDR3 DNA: TGCAGCGTTGGGAATACAGCGAACACTGAAGCTTTCTTT. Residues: CSVGNTANTEAFF.

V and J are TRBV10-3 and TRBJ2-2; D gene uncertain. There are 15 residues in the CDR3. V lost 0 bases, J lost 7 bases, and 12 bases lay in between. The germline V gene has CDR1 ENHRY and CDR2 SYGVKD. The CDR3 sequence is CAISESRSAGGELFF. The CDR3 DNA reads TGTGCCATCAGTGAGTCTAGGTCCGCCGGCGGGGAGCTGTTTTTT.